This section outlines one T cell receptor beta chain sequence together with its context. Its specificity is unknown. This specimen comes from a study of T cell responses to AZD1222 COVID-19 vaccine. Findings and limits, study-wide: Two doses of AZD1222 preceded a rise in Spike-specific TCR breadth and depth.

The CDR3 covers 17 residues. In germline, CDR1 is MNHNS, CDR2 SASEGT. Trimming at V came to 2 bases and at J to 4 bases, leaving 13 bases not matched to a gene. Produced via immunoSEQ multiplex PCR; TCRdb's table is partial and in-frame only. Of roughly 150,000 clones in the sample, approximately 90% were seen once. This chain links TRBV6-1 with TRBJ2-5; 7 nucleotides align to TRBD2. The receptor was isolated from an adult in good health. The source was peripheral blood, collected on day 0 of AZD1222 vaccination. CDR3 amino acids: CASSELPSGGSGETQYF. The CDR3 nucleotides read TGTGCCAGCAGTGAATTACCCTCGGGCGGGAGTGGAGAGACCCAGTACTTC.